This entry lists 32 T cell receptor beta chains sequenced from one sample in a study of cytomegalovirus exposure and HLA in healthy donors. Method: immunoSEQ multiplex PCR; TCRdb's copy keeps in-frame clones and lacks some. The sample has roughly 110,000 clones; about nine tenths are singletons. The specimen sequenced was PBMCs. The receptors were sampled from a woman aged 18 to 35 in good health and CMV-seropositive.

The rearrangement joins TRBV19 to TRBJ2-5, with D possibly matching TRBD2 (6 bases). The CDR3 totals 13 residues. CDR1 is LNHDA and CDR2 is SQIVND in the germline V gene (reference sequence). V was cut by 3 bases and J by 9 bases, with 14 bases left in between. The CDR3 sequence is CASSMRSGEAQYF. CDR3 coding DNA: TGTGCCAGTAGTATGAGGTCCGGGGAGGCCCAGTACTTC.

The gene calls are TRBV6-5 and TRBJ2-1; 7 bases map to TRBD1. Losses at the gene ends were 5 bases for V and 8 bases for J; bases not matched to a gene: 6. CDR1 MNHEY and CDR2 SVGAGI come from the germline V gene. This CDR3 comprises 13 residues. CDR3 amino acids: CASSQTGKDEQFF. The CDR3 coding sequence is TGTGCCAGCAGTCAGACAGGGAAAGATGAGCAGTTCTTC.

This clone was seen a single time. The chain couples TRBV29-1 to TRBJ2-2, with 11 bases lining up with TRBD1. This CDR3 comprises 14 residues. Germline V gives CDR1 SQVTM, CDR2 ANQGSEA. With 6 bases clipped from V and 3 bases from J, the junction kept 3 bases outside the gene matches. CDR3 nucleotides: TGCAGCGTGGGGGACAGGGGGTACACCGGGGAGCTGTTTTTT. Translating gives CSVGDRGYTGELFF.

This clone was seen more than once but under ten times. The chain links TRBV27 to TRBJ2-3; 8 bases map to TRBD2. Germline loops: CDR1 MNHEY, CDR2 SMNVEV (reference sequence). V dropped 6 bases and J dropped 6; count of bases not matched to a gene: 8. The CDR3 has 14 residues. The CDR3, as DNA: TGTGCCAGCAGGAGCGGGGGAACCGGGGATACGCAGTATTTT. Protein sequence: CASRSGGTGDTQYF.

J is TRBJ1-5 and V is TRBV19; 10 bases align to TRBD1. With 7 bases clipped from V and 4 bases from J, the junction kept 7 bases outside the gene matches. Germline V lookup: CDR1 LNHDA, CDR2 SQIVND (reference sequence). The CDR3 length is 15 residues. This CDR3 is CASTRDRGRNQPQHF. CDR3 sequence (DNA): TGTGCCAGTACAAGGGACAGGGGCAGGAATCAGCCCCAGCATTTT.

This chain uses TRBV28 with TRBJ2-2; 7 bases agree with TRBD1. Trimming at V came to 4 bases and at J to 4 bases, leaving 6 bases not matched to a gene. Per the germline V gene, CDR1 is MDHEN and CDR2 is SYDVKM. The CDR3 length is 15 residues. The CDR3 region has the DNA TGTGCCAGCAGTTCCGGACAGGAGGCCACCGGGGAGCTGTTTTTT. It yields the protein CASSSGQEATGELFF.

The chain couples TRBV13 to TRBJ1-3; D is ambiguous. The CDR3 extends over 16 amino acids. Germline V gene data show CDR1 as PRHDT and CDR2 as FYEKMQ (reference sequence). With 5 bases removed from V and 0 bases from J, the gap between germline ends came to 14 bases. The CDR3 region has the DNA TGTGCCAGCAGCACGGGAGGCGGTGTCTCTGGAAACACCATATATTTT. Protein product: CASSTGGGVSGNTIYF.

The chain links TRBV4-3 to TRBJ1-1; 7 bases line up with TRBD1. The V and J ends lost 3 bases and 1 base, in that order; junction bases with no gene match: 14. This CDR3 is built from 18 residues. Germline V CDR1 and CDR2: LGHNA, YSLEER. The CDR3, as DNA: TGCGCCAGCAGCCACGCAACCGACAGGGTTGGAACGAACACTGAAGCTTTCTTT. This gives the protein CASSHATDRVGTNTEAFF.

V and J are TRBV19 and TRBJ1-2, with D possibly TRBD1 on 6 matching bases. The germline V gene has CDR1 LNHDA and CDR2 SQIVND (reference sequence). Trimming removed 4 bases at V and 0 bases at J, with 12 bases between. This CDR3 spans 15 amino acids. The CDR3 DNA follows: TGTGCCAGTAGTACCCCAGGGGCAGCTAACTATGGCTACACCTTC. This gives the protein CASSTPGAANYGYTF.

This sequence joins TRBV28 and TRBJ1-4, with D uncertain. This CDR3 spans 13 amino acids. Between the trimmed V and J ends, which lost 4 bases and 7 bases, there was a span of 10 bases. In germline, CDR1 is MDHEN, CDR2 SYDVKM. The CDR3 is CASSSAGFEKLFF. CDR3 bases: TGTGCCAGCAGTTCGGCGGGATTTGAAAAACTGTTTTTT.

The J gene is TRBJ1-6, the V gene TRBV5-1; possibly TRBD1 for D (5 bases). The CDR3 is 15 amino acids. Germline CDR1 and CDR2: SGHRS and YFSETQ. Trimming removed 4 bases from V and 9 bases from J, with 17 bases in between. Here the CDR3 DNA reads TGCGCCAGCAGCCCGTCGGGGGGAGAGGGTTCACCCCTCCACTTT. The encoded protein is CASSPSGGEGSPLHF. The variable domain in full, with the rest retrieved from reference TRBV5-1 and TRBJ1-6, is KAGVTQTPRYLIKTRGQQVTLSCSPISGHRSVSWYQQTPGQGLQFLFEYFSETQRNKGNFPGRFSGRQFSNSRSEMNVSTLELGDSALYLCASSPSGGEGSPLHFGNGTRLTVT.

The J gene is TRBJ1-2, the V gene TRBV4-3, with TRBD1 as a possible D gene (6 bases). CDR1 is LGHNA, CDR2 YSLEER, per germline. With 4 bases removed from V and 7 bases from J, the gap between germline ends came to 19 bases. CDR3 length: 15 residues. The CDR3 loop reads CASSPDLTGRLGYTF. The CDR3 DNA sequence: TGCGCCAGCAGCCCGGACCTTACAGGGAGACTTGGCTACACCTTC.

A single count supports this clone. V and J are TRBV5-6 and TRBJ1-1; TRBD1 is a possible D gene (6 bases). This CDR3 has 13 amino acids. The V and J ends lost 5 bases and 2 bases respectively, with 10 bases between them. Germline V gives CDR1 SGHDT, CDR2 YYEEEE. The CDR3 region is CASRVQGNTEAFF. The CDR3 DNA reads as TGTGCCAGCAGGGTACAGGGTAACACTGAAGCTTTCTTT.

V usage is TRBV19 and J usage is TRBJ1-1; possible D gene TRBD1, 6 bases. Trimming took 4 bases from V and 1 from J, leaving 13 bases between them. Germline CDR1 LNHDA, CDR2 SQIVND (reference sequence). CDR3 size: 15 residues. The CDR3 sequence: CASSSRWTANTEAFF. As DNA, the CDR3 is TGTGCCAGTAGTAGTAGGTGGACAGCGAACACTGAAGCTTTCTTT.

The chain combines TRBV18 with TRBJ2-3; 7 bases are a match to TRBD1. V gave up 5 bases and J gave up 2 bases; unmatched junction bases: 7. The CDR3 is made up of 15 amino acids. CDR1 KGHSH and CDR2 LQKENI come from the germline V gene. The CDR3, as DNA: TGTGCCAGCTCAAGTAGACAGGGTAACACAGATACGCAGTATTTT. Protein product: CASSSRQGNTDTQYF.

This clone has a single count. The V call is TRBV6-1, the J call TRBJ2-5; 9 bases line up with TRBD2. The trim removed 4 bases at V and 2 bases at J, leaving 5 bases unmatched. CDR3 length: 15 residues. Germline CDR1 MNHNS, CDR2 SASEGT. CDR3 nucleotides: TGTGCCAGCAGTGTGGCTAGCGGGGAGCAAGAGACCCAGTACTTC. Protein product: CASSVASGEQETQYF.

The V call is TRBV10-3, the J call TRBJ2-6; D unclear. The length of the CDR3 is 13 residues. The germline V gene has CDR1 ENHRY and CDR2 SYGVKD. Trimming cost V 7 bases and J 2 bases, with 6 bases left between them. The CDR3 region is CAITPAGANVLTF. The CDR3 DNA follows: TGTGCCATCACCCCCGCTGGGGCCAACGTCCTGACTTTC.

The chain is built from TRBV6-5 and TRBJ2-1; TRBD1 matches 9 bases. V lost 3 bases to trimming and J lost 5 bases; unmatched junction nucleotides: 2. CDR3 size: 14 residues. CDR1 is MNHEY and CDR2 is SVGAGI in the germline V gene. CDR3 protein: CASSYGTGNNEQFF. DNA of the CDR3: TGTGCCAGCAGTTATGGGACAGGGAACAATGAGCAGTTCTTC.

The chain combines TRBV2 with TRBJ1-1; weak D call: TRBD1 (5 bases). Per the germline V gene, CDR1 is SNHLY and CDR2 is FYNNEI. V lost 4 bases and J 4 bases, leaving 13 bases between the germline ends. The length of the CDR3 is 14 residues. The DNA for the CDR3 is TGTGCCAGCAGTGCCAGGGTCGGGGGCACTGAAGCTTTCTTT. Amino acids: CASSARVGGTEAFF.

V and J are TRBV27 and TRBJ2-2; 8 nucleotides align to TRBD1. The V segment lost 5 bases and the J segment 1 base; nucleotides outside the gene matches: 6. CDR1 and CDR2 (germline): MNHEY, SMNVEV (reference sequence). The CDR3 is 16 residues long. The CDR3 nucleotides are TGTGCCAGCAGTCCTTCGGACAGGGAGAACACCGGGGAGCTGTTTTTT. Protein: CASSPSDRENTGELFF.

The chain employs TRBV2 and TRBJ2-1; 7 bases align to TRBD2. Germline V gene lookup returns CDR1 SNHLY and CDR2 FYNNEI. There are 16 residues in the CDR3. Trimming cost V 6 bases and J 3 bases; bases outside gene matches: 11. The CDR3 loop is CASRSRVSGYYNEQFF. DNA of the CDR3: TGTGCCAGCAGATCCCGAGTTAGCGGGTACTACAATGAGCAGTTCTTC.

The CDR3 loop is CASSPPGSEAFF. The CDR3 nucleotides read TGTGCCAGCAGTCCTCCTGGGAGTGAAGCTTTCTTT. The gene calls are TRBV6-1 and TRBJ1-1; D is ambiguous. Germline assignment: CDR1 MNHNS and CDR2 SASEGT. The length of the CDR3 is 12 residues. The V end lost 5 bases, the J end lost 7 bases, and 11 bases lay between the germline ends.

V is TRBV28 and J is TRBJ1-2, with 8 bases fitting TRBD1. Germline V CDR1 and CDR2: MDHEN, SYDVKM. J was trimmed by 4 bases and V by 5 bases; bases with no gene match: 3. The length of the CDR3 is 13 residues. CDR3 loop: CASSQDRAYGYTF. The CDR3 nucleotides read TGTGCCAGCAGTCAGGACAGGGCCTATGGCTACACCTTC.

This clone appeared once. The rearrangement joins TRBV27 to TRBJ1-2; the D gene is possibly TRBD1 (6 bases). Trimming left V 4 bases short and J 3 bases short, with 12 bases between. The CDR3 sequence is 14 residues long. Per germline, CDR1 MNHEY and CDR2 SMNVEV (reference sequence). The CDR3 coding sequence is TGTGCCAGCAGTTGGGGGCGCGGTGACTATGGCTACACCTTC. Protein product: CASSWGRGDYGYTF.

The chain joins TRBV18 to TRBJ2-5; unclear D gene. This CDR3 has 12 amino acids. The germline V gene encodes CDR1 KGHSH and CDR2 LQKENI. The V end lost 2 bases, the J end lost 4 bases, and 5 bases lay between the germline ends. The CDR3 DNA reads TGTGCCAGCTCACCATCCCGAGAGACCCAGTACTTC. This gives the protein CASSPSRETQYF.

This chain connects TRBV11-3 to TRBJ2-5; D gene unclear. The CDR3 has 15 residues. CDR1 is SGHNT, CDR2 YENEEA, per germline. V was clipped by 1 base and J by 2 bases, with 11 bases between them. DNA for the CDR3: TGTGCCAGCAGCTTAGGCCGAGACTCTCAAGAGACCCAGTACTTC. The encoded protein is CASSLGRDSQETQYF.

The chain combines TRBV4-1 with TRBJ2-2; tentatively, D is TRBD1 (7 bases). CDR3 length: 14 amino acids. The germline gives CDR1 MGHRA, CDR2 YSYEKL. Deletions cut 3 bases from V and 6 bases from J, with 11 bases between. As DNA, the CDR3 is TGCGCCAGCAGCCAGCCAGGGGGGTCCGGGGAGCTGTTTTTT. Encoded protein: CASSQPGGSGELFF.

By share, this clone ranks as medium-sized. Other DNA sequences in the sample encode the same CDR3. The chain recombines TRBV6-6 with TRBJ1-1; 8 bases are a match to TRBD1. The CDR3 covers 14 residues. V shed 6 bases, J shed 1 base, and the junction held 4 bases outside the gene matches. Germline assignment: CDR1 MNHNY and CDR2 SVGAGI (reference sequence). CDR3 region: CASSPTGGNTEAFF. DNA of the CDR3: TGTGCCAGCAGCCCTACAGGGGGGAACACTGAAGCTTTCTTT.

This clone was detected a few times. The CDR3 coding sequence is TGTGCCAGCAGTGGAGGACAGGGGGGGTCACCCCTCCACTTT. Its translation: CASSGGQGGSPLHF. The rearrangement joins TRBV2 to TRBJ1-6; 10 nucleotides agree with TRBD1. The CDR3 is 14 amino acids. The V gene end was trimmed by 4 bases and the J gene end by 10 bases; junction bases not matched to a gene: 4. Germline-derived CDR1 and CDR2 are SNHLY and FYNNEI.

The chain joins TRBV28 to TRBJ1-2, with D possibly being TRBD1 (6 bases). The germline CDR1 and CDR2 sequences are MDHEN and SYDVKM. Trimming stripped 3 bases from V and 6 bases from J, with 14 bases between. The CDR3 sequence is 14 residues long. CDR3 in amino acids: CASSFDRLADGYTF. In nucleotides, the CDR3 is TGTGCCAGCAGTTTCGACAGGCTGGCTGATGGCTACACCTTC.

In its sample, this clone was seen many times. The chain recombines TRBV10-2 with TRBJ1-1; D remains unclear. CDR3 size: 15 residues. CDR1 is WSHSY, CDR2 SAAADI, per germline. The germline V and J ends were trimmed by 0 bases and 0 bases, with 8 bases remaining between them. In DNA, the CDR3 is TGCGCCAGCAGTGAGTCTCTGGGCTTGAACACTGAAGCTTTCTTT. It codes for CASSESLGLNTEAFF.

The rearrangement links TRBV5-4 to TRBJ1-4; D gene unclear. Germline lookup yields CDR1 SGHNT and CDR2 YYREEE (reference sequence). With 0 bases removed from V and 7 bases from J, the gap between germline ends came to 16 bases. The CDR3 spans 16 residues. CDR3 sequence reads: CASSLARRSPSEKLFF. The CDR3 bases are TGTGCCAGCAGCTTGGCCCGGAGGAGCCCGAGTGAAAAACTGTTTTTT.